This TCR beta chain was captured by sequencing in a study of neoadjuvant nivolumab and ipilimumab in lung cancer (TCRdb year 2020). In the study overall: In the NEOSTAR trial, nivolumab was administered intravenously at 3 mg/kg on days 1, 15 and 29, and the combination arm also received ipilimumab 1 mg/kg on day 1 only. The primary endpoint of the trial was the rate of major pathologic response (MPR) in the intention-to-treat population of each study arm. The study compared TCR repertoires in pretherapy (baseline) peripheral blood with TCR repertoires in tumors resected at surgery after neoadjuvant immune checkpoint blockade. Matched pretherapy and resected tumor pairs were analyzed for seven patients: four treated with nivolumab and three with nivolumab plus ipilimumab. The trial treated just under 45 patients with operable NSCLC: roughly 23 were randomized to nivolumab monotherapy and some 20 to nivolumab plus ipilimumab.

The sample holds a few counts of this clone. No antigen is known for it. No base qualities exist here, and no much larger clone lies one base off it. Sequences SGHRS (CDR1) and YFSETQ (CDR2) are obtained from the germline V gene. For this chain, trimming is 0 bases at the V end and 1 base at the J end, and the number of junction bases without a gene match is 5. The CDR3 holds 16 amino acids from the cysteine to the phenylalanine. Only the CDR3 portion is preserved as DNA: 48 bases, with reading frame beginning at the first base. The library was obtained by the immunoSEQ multiplex PCR assay. Processing in the source paper ran as follows. Richness and clonality were used to summarize the repertoires, and clones that significantly expanded or contracted between pre- and post-therapy samples were identified. Drawn from immuneACCESS, this table holds only the in-frame rearrangements with V and J called that TCRdb kept. Clones are partly lost; checked studies trace under half to an unresolved V gene and leave the rest unexplained. D and trimming come from the DNA, and the V and J calls and clone size come from that table. This sample has about 23,000 clones in its table, and under 90% of those were observed once. Jointly, the top ten make up more than 20% of the sample.

The research as a whole found: From pretherapy to surgery, increases in tumor T-cell richness and clonality were observed in three of three dual-therapy tumors but in only two of four nivolumab-treated tumors. A positive correlation was observed between pretherapy blood TCR richness and richness in tumors resected after neoadjuvant therapy (Spearman R of about 0.82). There was no significant correlation between TCR clonality and pathologic tumor regression, and just a single major-pathologic-response sample was available for the clonality-regression analysis. A small number of samples was subjected to TCR sequencing. Resected tumors had greater TCR richness and clonality than tumor-adjacent uninvolved lung, and increases were observed in more dual-therapy-treated tumors.

Taken with the paper, the label for time point translates to: pretherapy, before neoadjuvant immune checkpoint inhibitors. The samples were obtained from NEOSTAR, a phase 2 randomized trial that tested neoadjuvant nivolumab or nivolumab plus ipilimumab, followed by surgery, in operable NSCLC. The sample here was peripheral blood, taken before neoadjuvant nivolumab, alone or with ipilimumab. The chain was built from TRBV5-1 and TRBJ2-5; 8 junctional bases match TRBD2. The receptor was derived from an adult with non-small cell lung cancer. The encoded CDR3 is CASSLVGSGIQETQYF. The DNA is TGCGCCAGCAGCTTGGTGGGTAGCGGGATCCAAGAGACCCAGTACTTC. Joined to the reference TRBV5-1 and TRBJ2-5 proteins, this CDR3 gives the full variable domain: KAGVTQTPRYLIKTRGQQVTLSCSPISGHRSVSWYQQTPGQGLQFLFEYFSETQRNKGNFPGRFSGRQFSNSRSEMNVSTLELGDSALYLCASSLVGSGIQETQYFGPGTRLLVL.